This T cell receptor beta chain was sequenced for a study of cytomegalovirus exposure and HLA in healthy donors. Findings and caveats of the study: The authors enumerated under 200 TCR beta chains as linked to cytomegalovirus.

The PCR employed 60 Vbeta primers together with 13 Jbeta primers. Libraries were prepared by immunoSEQ multiplex PCR; TCRdb keeps only in-frame clonotypes and omits some of them. This sample has approximately 280,000 clones, with roughly 90% found just once. Germline CDR1 reads MDHEN; CDR2 reads SYDVKM. The CDR3 is 20 residues long. Trimming removed 3 bases from V and 0 bases from J, with 21 bases in between. Of note for this clone: The antigen is undetermined.

The TCR sequence derives from a man aged 40-49 years in good health and CMV-seropositive. This chain connects TRBV28 to TRBJ2-6, with a weak D call TRBD1 (6 bases). Material for sequencing was PBMCs. CDR3 nucleotides: TGTGCCAGCAGTTTCGCCCGCGTGACAGGTATACCCTCTGGGGCCAACGTCCTGACTTTC. Translating gives CASSFARVTGIPSGANVLTF.